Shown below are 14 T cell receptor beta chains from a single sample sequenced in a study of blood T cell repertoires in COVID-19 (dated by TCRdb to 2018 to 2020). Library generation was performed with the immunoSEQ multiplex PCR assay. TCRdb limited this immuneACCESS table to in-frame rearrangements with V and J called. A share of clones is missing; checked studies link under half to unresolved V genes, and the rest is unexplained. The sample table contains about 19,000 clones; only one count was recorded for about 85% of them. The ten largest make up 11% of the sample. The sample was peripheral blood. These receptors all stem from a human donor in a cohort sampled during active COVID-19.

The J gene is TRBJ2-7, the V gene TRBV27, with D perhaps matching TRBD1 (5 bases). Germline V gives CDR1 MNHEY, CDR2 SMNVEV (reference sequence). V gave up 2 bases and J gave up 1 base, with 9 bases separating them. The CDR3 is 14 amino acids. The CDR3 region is CASSLIPGSYEQYF. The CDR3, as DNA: TGTGCCAGCAGTTTAATCCCAGGGTCCTACGAGCAGTACTTC.

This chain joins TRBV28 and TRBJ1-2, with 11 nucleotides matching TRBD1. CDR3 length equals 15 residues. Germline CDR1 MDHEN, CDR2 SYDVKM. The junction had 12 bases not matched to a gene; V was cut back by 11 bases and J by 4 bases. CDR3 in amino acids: CAGGDRGGYGYGYTF. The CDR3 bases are TGTGCCGGAGGGGACAGGGGGGGCTACGGCTATGGCTACACCTTC.

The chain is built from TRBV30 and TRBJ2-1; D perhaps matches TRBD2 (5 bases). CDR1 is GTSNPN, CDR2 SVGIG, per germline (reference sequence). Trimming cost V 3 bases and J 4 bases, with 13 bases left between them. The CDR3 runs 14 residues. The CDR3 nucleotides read TGTGCCTGGAGAAGAGGAGGATCGTACAATGAGCAGTTCTTC. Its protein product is CAWRRGGSYNEQFF.

The CDR3 sequence: CASSGETGVAGELFF. CDR3 DNA sequence: TGTGCCAGCAGTGGGGAGACAGGGGTTGCCGGGGAGCTGTTTTTT. The chain combines TRBV7-6 with TRBJ2-2, with 8 positions matching TRBD1. The CDR3 covers 15 residues. J gave up 6 bases and V 6 bases, and 9 bases lay outside the gene matches. Germline assignment: CDR1 SGHVS and CDR2 FNYEAQ.

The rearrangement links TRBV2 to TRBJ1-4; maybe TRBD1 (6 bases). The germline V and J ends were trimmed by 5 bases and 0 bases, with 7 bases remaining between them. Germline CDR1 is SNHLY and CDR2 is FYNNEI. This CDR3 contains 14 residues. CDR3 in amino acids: CASSWTATNEKLFF. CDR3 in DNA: TGTGCCAGCAGTTGGACAGCAACTAATGAAAAACTGTTTTTT.

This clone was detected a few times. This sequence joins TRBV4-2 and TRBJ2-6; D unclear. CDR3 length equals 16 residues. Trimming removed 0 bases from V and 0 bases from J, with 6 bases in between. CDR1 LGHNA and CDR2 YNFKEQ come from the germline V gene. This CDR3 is CASSQDISSGANVLTF. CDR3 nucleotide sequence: TGTGCCAGCAGCCAAGATATCAGCTCTGGGGCCAACGTCCTGACTTTC.

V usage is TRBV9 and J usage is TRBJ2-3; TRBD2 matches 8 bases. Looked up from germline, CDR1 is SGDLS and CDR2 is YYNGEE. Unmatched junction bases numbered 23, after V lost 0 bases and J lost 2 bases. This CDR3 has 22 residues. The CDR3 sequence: CASSVEAPYRLYREGDTDTQYF. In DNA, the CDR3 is TGTGCCAGCAGCGTAGAGGCCCCCTATCGGCTGTATCGGGAGGGGGACACAGATACGCAGTATTTT. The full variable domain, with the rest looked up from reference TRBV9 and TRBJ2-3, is DSGVTQTPKHLITATGQRVTLRCSPRSGDLSVYWYQQSLDQGLQFLIQYYNGEERAKGNILERFSAQQFPDLHSELNLSSLELGDSALYFCASSVEAPYRLYREGDTDTQYFGPGTRLTVL.

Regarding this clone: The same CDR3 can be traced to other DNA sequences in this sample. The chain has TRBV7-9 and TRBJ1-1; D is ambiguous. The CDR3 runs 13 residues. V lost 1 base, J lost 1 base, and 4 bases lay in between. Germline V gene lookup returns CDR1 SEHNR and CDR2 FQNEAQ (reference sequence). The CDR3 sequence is CASSLGANTEAFF. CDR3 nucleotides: TGTGCCAGCAGCTTAGGGGCGAACACTGAAGCTTTCTTT.

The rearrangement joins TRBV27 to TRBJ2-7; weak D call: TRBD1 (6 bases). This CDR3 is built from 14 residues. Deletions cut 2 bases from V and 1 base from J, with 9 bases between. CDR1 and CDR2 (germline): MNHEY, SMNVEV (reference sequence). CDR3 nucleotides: TGTGCCAGCAGTTTACAGACAGGATCCTACGAGCAGTACTTC. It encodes CASSLQTGSYEQYF.

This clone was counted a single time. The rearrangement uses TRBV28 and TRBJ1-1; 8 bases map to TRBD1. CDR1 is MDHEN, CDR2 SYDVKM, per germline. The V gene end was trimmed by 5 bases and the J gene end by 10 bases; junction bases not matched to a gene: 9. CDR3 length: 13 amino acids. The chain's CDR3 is CASSPTQGGAAFF. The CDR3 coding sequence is TGTGCCAGCAGTCCTACACAGGGGGGTGCAGCTTTCTTT.

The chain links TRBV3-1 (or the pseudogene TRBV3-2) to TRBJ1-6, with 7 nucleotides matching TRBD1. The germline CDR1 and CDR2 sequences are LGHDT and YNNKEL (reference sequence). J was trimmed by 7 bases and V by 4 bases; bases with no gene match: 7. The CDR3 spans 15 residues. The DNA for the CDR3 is TGTGCCAGCAGCCTTGACAGGGTAGGGAATTCACCCCTCCACTTT. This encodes CASSLDRVGNSPLHF.

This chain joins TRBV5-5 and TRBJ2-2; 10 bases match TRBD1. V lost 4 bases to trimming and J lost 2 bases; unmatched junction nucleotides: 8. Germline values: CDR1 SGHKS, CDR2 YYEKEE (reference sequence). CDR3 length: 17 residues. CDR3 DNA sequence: TGTGCCAGCAGCCTGGGACAGGGGATTGACAACACCGGGGAGCTGTTTTTT. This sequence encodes CASSLGQGIDNTGELFF.

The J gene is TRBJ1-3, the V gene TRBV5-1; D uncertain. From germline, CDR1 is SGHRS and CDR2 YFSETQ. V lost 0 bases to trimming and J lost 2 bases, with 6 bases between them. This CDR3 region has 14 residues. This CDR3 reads CASSLGSAGNTIYF. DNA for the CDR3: TGCGCCAGCAGCTTGGGCAGTGCTGGAAACACCATATATTTT.

CDR3 amino acids: CASSTFYTGELFF. CDR3 bases: TGTGCCAGCAGCACGTTTTACACCGGGGAGCTGTTTTTT. This chain uses TRBV21-1 with TRBJ2-2; the D call TRBD2 from the table was never checked on the DNA. TRBV21-1 is a documented pseudogene. This CDR3 spans 13 amino acids.